The T cell receptor beta chain under discussion was sequenced for a study of identical twins (dated by TCRdb to about 2016). In terms of the full investigation: TCR alpha and beta repertoires from monozygotic twins, unrelated adults of various ages and cord blood were deep-sequenced to test whether fetal clonotypes persist. To rule out contamination, replicate twin experiments were performed at different times with different library preparation protocols. What the research found in general, with its limitations: Invariant T cells such as MAIT and iNKT could partly confound zero-insertion analyses, although diverse VJ usage argued against such confounding for most clonotypes. Abundant cord blood beta clonotypes had fewer insertions, young adult naive repertoires showed a similar but weaker trend, and memory repertoires showed no such trend. Because the same donors could not be followed over many years, the conclusions depended on cross-sectional statistical analysis. In beta out-of-frame sequences, excess twin sharing was weaker, because having fewer shared sequences lowered the signal-to-noise ratio. Compared with coincidental sharing between unrelated individuals, out-of-frame TCR alpha sequences shared between twins showed an excess of sequences with low generation probability. Out-of-frame TCR alpha sharing in monozygotic twins was systematically underestimated by recombination models, whereas sharing between unrelated individuals was in agreement with the recombination models.

Regarding this clonotype: Its antigen remains undetermined. There are no base qualities to consult, and no much larger clone falls within one base.

The library was made by 5' RACE. Sequencing instrument: Illumina HiSeq 2000. A universal primer binding site was added through template switching, and the final cDNA carried a unique molecular identifier so that TCR cDNA molecules could be counted accurately. Specific primers in the conserved constant-segment region were used to synthesize first-strand cDNA for the TCR alpha and beta chains. To control for contamination, every cDNA library carried two barcodes: a SMART-Mk sample barcode plus Illumina barcodes. Two successive PCR steps introduced TruSeq adapter sequences along with Illumina sample barcodes. TCR alpha and beta cDNA libraries were sequenced on the Illumina HiSeq platform with custom primers. Per the source publication's procedure: Unique molecular identifiers were extracted from raw reads with MiGEC, and CDR3 positions were determined with MiXCR. Recombination models were inferred per individual with the repgenHMM and IGoR tools using an EM algorithm. The tcR package in R was used for shared clonotype analysis, with sharing normalized by the product of cloneset sizes. Out-of-frame nonproductive sequences were analyzed to study raw recombination free of thymic and clonal selection effects. TCRdb took the public reads, trimmed them with fastp at Q25, ran MiXCR for clone calling and kept in-frame beta chains. Rows are combined by CDR3 protein, so each entry shows the most common genes and DNA. V and J calls and clone size were set by TCRdb, not the authors. The sample table lists 550,000 to 800,000 distinct CDR3 sequences, under 8.5% of them with a count of one. The ten top clones hold 1.6% of the sample.

All donors were healthy Caucasians. Three pairs of female monozygotic twins, all aged about 18 to 30 years, were included in the twin cohort. Peripheral blood mononuclear cells were used as the source from which RNA for TCR libraries was isolated. Measured from the cysteine to the phenylalanine, the CDR3 is 14 residues long. Kept here is only the CDR3 DNA, which spans 42 bases and is read in frame from base 1. V and J lose 0 bases and 0 bases, and a span of 9 bases separates them. CDR1 is given as DFQATT and CDR2 as SNEGSKA, both from the germline V gene (reference sequence). These sequences were also reported in another study, on yellow fever vaccine responses in identical twins. From that second study: The authors reported that the T cell response to vaccination in identical twins appeared partly convergent and partly personalized. Focusing on identical twins, the study followed the T cell clones that responded to the vaccine, and did so with precision.

The source is a woman younger than 30 in good health. The specimen was PBMCs. The rearranged segments are TRBV20-1 and TRBJ2-7, and perhaps TRBD2 as D gene, on 5 matching bases. The CDR3 is CSARESGNSYEQYF. The DNA is as follows: TGCAGTGCTAGAGAGTCCGGGAACTCCTACGAGCAGTACTTC.